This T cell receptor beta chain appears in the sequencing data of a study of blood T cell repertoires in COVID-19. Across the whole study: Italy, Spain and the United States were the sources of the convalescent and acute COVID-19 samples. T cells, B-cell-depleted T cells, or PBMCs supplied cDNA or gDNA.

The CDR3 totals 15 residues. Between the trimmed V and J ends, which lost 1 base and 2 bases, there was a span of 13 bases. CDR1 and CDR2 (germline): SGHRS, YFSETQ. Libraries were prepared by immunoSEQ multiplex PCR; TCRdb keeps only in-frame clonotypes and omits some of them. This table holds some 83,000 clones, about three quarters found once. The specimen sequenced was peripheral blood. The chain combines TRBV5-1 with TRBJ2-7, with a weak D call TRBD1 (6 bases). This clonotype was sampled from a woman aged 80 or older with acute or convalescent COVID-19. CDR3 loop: CASSLSGTLTYEQYF. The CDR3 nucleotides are TGCGCCAGCAGCTTGTCCGGGACACTAACCTACGAGCAGTACTTC.